The rows below give T cell receptor beta chains drawn from one sample of a study of CD8+ T cells in alopecia areata. The repertoire was sequenced with immunoSEQ multiplex PCR; TCRdb's copy has only in-frame clones and lacks some. The data contain more than 200,000 clones, 64% of them seen just once; the ten biggest clones take up roughly 4.2%. The source material was CD4+ T cells sorted from blood, sampled at week 4, from a patient treated with tofacitinib. Every receptor here comes from a human donor with alopecia areata. CDR3s include the opening cysteine and the closing phenylalanine or tryptophan. The order of the fields is CDR3 DNA, CDR3 protein, CDR3 length, D gene, V gene, J gene, clone size. A D gene is named only where the DNA matches it firmly. Clone size appears in some rows only: once, few, many, or a class for an expanded clone.

TGCGCCAGCAGCTTGGACGGGACAGGGGCCTACGAGCAGTACTTC	CASSLDGTGAYEQYF	15	TRBD1	TRBV5-1	TRBJ2-7	few
TGCGCCAGCAGCCAAGAGGCCACAAGGCCCGAGCAGTTCTTC	CASSQEATRPEQFF	14	.	TRBV4-3	TRBJ2-1	few
TGCAGCGGGCCGGGACTAGCAACAGATACGCAGTATTTT	CSGPGLATDTQYF	13	TRBD2	TRBV29-1	TRBJ2-3	.
TGTGCCAGCAGCTTACACGCGGGGTCGGTAGGCACCGGGGAGCTGTTTTTT	CASSLHAGSVGTGELFF	17	.	TRBV7-2	TRBJ2-2	.
TGTGCCAGCTCACCACCGGGTCGTCGAATGAACAATGAGCAGTTCTTC	CASSPPGRRMNNEQFF	16	.	TRBV18	TRBJ2-1	few
TGTGCCAGCAGTGATTCGAGAGGGGCCTACGAGCAGTACTTC	CASSDSRGAYEQYF	14	.	TRBV2	TRBJ2-7	.
TGCAGTGCATCGACAGGGGGTATCGGCACCTTC	CSASTGGIGTF	11	TRBD1	TRBV20-1	TRBJ1-2	.
TGTGCCAGCAGCTTTGGGACAGGGAACACTGAAGCTTTCTTT	CASSFGTGNTEAFF	14	TRBD1	TRBV7-9	TRBJ1-1	.
TGTGCCAGTAGTAGGACTTCTGGAAACACCATATATTTT	CASSRTSGNTIYF	13	.	TRBV19	TRBJ1-3	.
TGCAGTGCTCCCGGAGGGGCTGGCTACACCTTC	CSAPGGAGYTF	11	.	TRBV20-1	TRBJ1-2	.
TGTGCCATCAGAGCGGTAGGTGTCTACGAGCAGTACTTC	CAIRAVGVYEQYF	13	.	TRBV10-3	TRBJ2-7	.
TGCAGCGTTACCCAAAATGAGCAGTTCTTC	CSVTQNEQFF	10	.	TRBV29-1	TRBJ2-1	few
TGTGCCTGGAGTGTAGGGGCAGCCTATGGCTACACCTTC	CAWSVGAAYGYTF	13	.	TRBV30	TRBJ1-2	.
TGTGCCAGCAGTGAAGCGCTTGGGGAGAGACAGCCCCAGCATTTT	CASSEALGERQPQHF	15	.	TRBV2	TRBJ1-5	.
TGTGCCAGCAGCTTAGATATAGCGCCAGACTACGAGCAGTACTTC	CASSLDIAPDYEQYF	15	.	TRBV11-2	TRBJ2-7	.
TGCAGCGTTGGGGACGGACCGTACGAGCAGTACTTC	CSVGDGPYEQYF	12	.	TRBV29-1	TRBJ2-7	few
TGTGCCAGCAGTTTGTCGACAGGAGCGAACACCGGGGAGCTGTTTTTT	CASSLSTGANTGELFF	16	.	TRBV28	TRBJ2-2	.
TGCGCCAGCAGTCAACGTGTGGAGGGAGAAAAACTGTTTTTT	CASSQRVEGEKLFF	14	.	TRBV23-1	TRBJ1-4	few
TGTGCCAGCAGCCTCCGGGAGTTCCAAGAGACCCAGTACTTC	CASSLREFQETQYF	14	.	TRBV7-2	TRBJ2-5	once
TGTGCCAGCAGCCAAGTGGGAAACGAGCAGTACTTC	CASSQVGNEQYF	12	.	TRBV4-2	TRBJ2-7	.
TGTGCCAGCAGCTTAGAGGGCAGTTATAATTCACCCCTCCACTTT	CASSLEGSYNSPLHF	15	.	TRBV11-2	TRBJ1-6	.
TGCAGCGCAACCGGGACAGGGAACTATGGCTACACCTTC	CSATGTGNYGYTF	13	TRBD1	TRBV29-1	TRBJ1-2	once
TGCGCCAGCAGCTTTGGGGTTTTAAAAGACGAGCAGTACTTC	CASSFGVLKDEQYF	14	.	TRBV5-1	TRBJ2-7	.
TGTGCCAGCAGTCTAAGGACAGGAACAGATACGCAGTATTTT	CASSLRTGTDTQYF	14	TRBD1	TRBV6-5	TRBJ2-3	.